Each of the 27 T cell receptor beta chains below was sequenced from the same sample in a study of OX40 agonist ivuxolimab in advanced cancers. The table came from immunoSEQ multiplex PCR; TCRdb's copy has only in-frame clones and leaves some out. The sample lists approximately 44,000 clones, 85% to 95% occurring once. The sequencing here drew on CD4+ or CD8+ T cells sorted from blood, taken in a trial of the OX40 agonist ivuxolimab. Source of these receptors: an adult with an advanced solid tumor such as melanoma, head and neck, liver or kidney cancer.

This chain joins TRBV11-2 and TRBJ2-7, with D unresolved. The CDR3 loop spans 15 amino acids. V gave up 5 bases and J gave up 1 base, with 15 bases separating them. CDR1 SGHAT and CDR2 FQNNGV come from the germline V gene. This CDR3 reads CASSPQARWSYEQYF. The CDR3 DNA is TGTGCCAGCAGCCCTCAGGCGAGGTGGTCCTACGAGCAGTACTTC.

V usage is TRBV11-2 and J usage is TRBJ2-1; D not resolved. CDR1 is SGHAT and CDR2 is FQNNGV in the germline V gene. V lost 3 bases and J 5 bases, leaving 8 bases between the germline ends. This CDR3 has 13 residues. In DNA, the CDR3 is TGTGCCAGCAGCTTTTACCACCACAATGAGCAGTTCTTC. Its translation: CASSFYHHNEQFF.

The chain links TRBV2 to TRBJ2-3; TRBD1 matches 9 bases. From germline, CDR1 is SNHLY and CDR2 FYNNEI. CDR3 length equals 18 residues. V lost 7 bases to trimming and J lost 6 bases; unmatched junction nucleotides: 20. The CDR3 nucleotides read TGTGCCAGCATTCAGGGACAGGGAGATTTGAAGAGTAGGGATACGCAGTATTTT. As protein: CASIQGQGDLKSRDTQYF.

This chain links TRBV19 with TRBJ1-1; D remains ambiguous. Deletions cut 3 bases from V and 4 bases from J, with 6 bases between. Germline V lookup: CDR1 LNHDA, CDR2 SQIVND (reference sequence). The length of the CDR3 is 12 residues. The CDR3 DNA reads TGTGCCAGTAGTATGGGGAGCACTGAAGCTTTCTTT. Amino acid sequence: CASSMGSTEAFF.

The rearrangement joins TRBV5-8 to TRBJ2-7, with TRBD1 identical over 8 bases. The junction had 15 bases not matched to a gene; V was cut back by 2 bases and J by 2 bases. The CDR3 is 18 amino acids. Germline assignment: CDR1 SGHTS and CDR2 YDEGEE. The CDR3 region has the DNA TGTGCCAGCAGCTTTAGACAGGGGCGGGCGCCAACCGCCTACGAGCAGTACTTC. Translating it yields CASSFRQGRAPTAYEQYF.

This chain uses TRBV6-5 with TRBJ2-5; D call uncertain. CDR3 size: 12 residues. Germline V gene sequence: CDR1 MNHEY, CDR2 SVGAGI. V lost 2 bases and J 2 bases, leaving 3 bases between the germline ends. In DNA form, the CDR3 reads TGTGCCAGCAGTTACCAACAAGAGACCCAGTACTTC. It encodes CASSYQQETQYF.

The chain employs TRBV10-1 and TRBJ2-5; the D gene could be TRBD1 or TRBD2 (5 bases each). The CDR3 contains 15 residues. V was trimmed by 5 bases and J by 5 bases, leaving 18 bases between them. Germline CDR1 reads WNHNN; CDR2 reads SYGVQD (reference sequence). The CDR3 reads CASSSSGTRAETQYF. The CDR3 nucleotides read TGCGCCAGCAGTTCATCCGGGACCCGCGCGGAGACCCAGTACTTC.

This CDR3 reads CASRSGLAANTGELFF. CDR3 sequence (DNA): TGTGCCAGCCGTTCAGGACTAGCGGCGAACACCGGGGAGCTGTTTTTT. This chain uses TRBV18 with TRBJ2-2, with 10 nucleotides matching TRBD2. After removal of 8 bases from V and 0 bases from J, the junction contained 6 bases not matched to a gene. The V gene's germline CDR1 is KGHSH and CDR2 LQKENI. The CDR3 has 16 amino acids.

The V and J genes are TRBV28 and TRBJ2-1, with 8 bases lining up with TRBD2. The CDR3 sequence is 16 residues long. V trimming: 2 bases; J trimming: 7 bases; junction bases outside the gene matches: 10. From germline, CDR1 is MDHEN and CDR2 SYDVKM. The CDR3 bases are TGTGCCAGCAGTTTAGGCCCGGGACTAGTTTTTAATGAGCAGTTCTTC. It yields the protein CASSLGPGLVFNEQFF.

V is TRBV11-3 and J is TRBJ2-1; 7 bases fit TRBD2. V was pared by 4 bases and J by 5 bases, with 5 bases of the junction left unmatched. The CDR3 length is 14 residues. Germline CDR1 SGHNT, CDR2 YENEEA. CDR3 residues: CASSSAGLNNEQFF. The CDR3 coding sequence is TGTGCCAGCAGCTCCGCGGGACTAAACAATGAGCAGTTCTTC.

This clone was found once. This chain uses TRBV6-6 with TRBJ2-7; D not resolved. Trimming cost V 0 bases and J 5 bases, with 11 bases left between them. Germline assignment: CDR1 MNHNY and CDR2 SVGAGI (reference sequence). The CDR3 runs to 14 residues. CDR3 sequence: CASSYSDGRNEQYF. Here the CDR3 DNA reads TGTGCCAGCAGTTACTCGGACGGTCGGAACGAGCAGTACTTC.

The chain uses TRBV2 and TRBJ2-1; no reliable D call. The CDR3 is 11 amino acids. Germline loops: CDR1 SNHLY, CDR2 FYNNEI. The V gene lost 6 bases and the J gene lost 7 bases, with 7 bases spanning the gap. CDR3 sequence (DNA): TGTGCCAGCAGACCCGAGAATGAGCAGTTCTTC. It codes for CASRPENEQFF.

The chain employs TRBV4-1 and TRBJ1-3; D gene unclear. The CDR3 runs to 18 residues. Per the germline V gene, CDR1 is MGHRA and CDR2 is YSYEKL. Trimming removed 1 base at V and 0 bases at J, with 16 bases between. CDR3 residues: CASSQGPPTSLSGNTIYF. DNA for the CDR3: TGCGCCAGCAGCCAAGGGCCACCCACCAGCCTCTCTGGAAACACCATATATTTT.

This rearrangement joins TRBV4-3 to TRBJ2-3; D uncertain. The CDR3 spans 10 residues. Germline V gene data show CDR1 as LGHNA and CDR2 as YSLEER. Trimming took off 5 bases at V and 9 bases at J, with 6 bases between the two ends. The CDR3 DNA is TGCGCCAGCAGCTCCGGAACGCAGTATTTT. Its translation is CASSSGTQYF.

Note on this clone: The germline gene is not matched at one end of the junction; a read error may be the cause. The chain is built from TRBV19 and TRBJ2-7; D is unresolved. The CDR3 contains 13 residues. CDR1 and CDR2 from the germline V gene are LNHDA and SQIVND (reference sequence). CDR3 sequence reads: CASSIRLSHEQYF. For the CDR3, the DNA is TGTGCCAGTAGTATTCGACTCTCCCACGAGCAGTACTTC.

This chain uses TRBV4-3 with TRBJ1-1, with 8 bases matching TRBD1. The CDR3 has 17 amino acids. Germline values: CDR1 LGHNA, CDR2 YSLEER. V shed 1 base, J shed 5 bases, and the junction held 12 bases outside the gene matches. In nucleotides, the CDR3 is TGCGCCAGCAGCCAAGCGGTCTCGGGCAGGGGGCAAACTGAAGCTTTCTTT. Residues: CASSQAVSGRGQTEAFF.

The chain carries TRBV10-2 and TRBJ2-7; D possibly corresponds to TRBD2 (5 bases). The CDR3 is made up of 15 amino acids. Trimming stripped 1 base from V and 2 bases from J, with 12 bases between. Germline CDR1 and CDR2: WSHSY and SAAADI. The CDR3 DNA sequence: TGCGCCAGCAGTGAGTTGTCGGAGGACCCCTACGAGCAGTACTTC. This sequence encodes CASSELSEDPYEQYF.

The chain has TRBV30 and TRBJ2-2, with 14 bases fitting TRBD2. The CDR3 runs to 15 residues. The trim removed 7 bases at V and 8 bases at J, leaving 9 bases unmatched. CDR1 and CDR2 (germline): GTSNPN, SVGIG (reference sequence). CDR3 protein: CASQRLAGGQGELFF. CDR3 nucleotides: TGTGCCTCTCAGCGACTAGCGGGAGGGCAGGGGGAGCTGTTTTTT.

This clone was recorded only once. This chain connects TRBV2 to TRBJ1-6; D gene ambiguous. The V end lost 4 bases, the J end lost 5 bases, and 12 bases lay between the germline ends. Germline-derived CDR1 and CDR2 are SNHLY and FYNNEI. The CDR3 is made up of 15 amino acids. The CDR3 coding sequence is TGTGCCAGCAGTGTACATGGCCCTGATAATTCACCCCTCCACTTT. Translation: CASSVHGPDNSPLHF.

This clone was seen just once. V is TRBV28 and J is TRBJ2-3; a weak D match, TRBD1 (6 bases). This CDR3 contains 14 residues. The germline CDR1 and CDR2 sequences are MDHEN and SYDVKM. V lost 5 bases to trimming and J lost 2 bases, with 11 bases between them. CDR3: CASSKTGSTDTQYF. CDR3 sequence (DNA): TGTGCCAGCAGTAAGACAGGTTCCACAGATACGCAGTATTTT.

The J gene is TRBJ2-6, the V gene TRBV5-1; D is undetermined. Per the germline V gene, CDR1 is SGHRS and CDR2 is YFSETQ. The CDR3 has 15 amino acids. V was clipped by 2 bases and J by 3 bases, with 9 bases between them. CDR3: CASSFGSVGANVLTF. Written as DNA, the CDR3 is TGCGCCAGCAGCTTTGGTTCAGTTGGGGCCAACGTCCTGACTTTC.

The chain recombines TRBV6-5 with TRBJ2-1; 9 nucleotides agree with TRBD2. With V trimmed by 2 bases and J by 1 base, 3 bases remained unmatched. In germline, CDR1 is MNHEY, CDR2 SVGAGI. The CDR3 runs 16 residues. CDR3 region: CASSYRLAGSYNEQFF. The CDR3 DNA reads TGTGCCAGCAGTTACAGGCTAGCGGGGTCCTACAATGAGCAGTTCTTC.

The V call is TRBV7-9, the J call TRBJ2-4, with 9 bases matching TRBD1. The germline V gene has CDR1 SEHNR and CDR2 FQNEAQ (reference sequence). This CDR3 has 17 amino acids. The ends lost 7 bases at V and 4 bases at J; junction bases unmatched: 14. In DNA, the CDR3 is TGTGCCAGCACTACCATTGCGGCCGGGACAGGGAAAAACATTCAGTACTTC. This codes for CASTTIAAGTGKNIQYF.

This clone appeared a single time. Its ends do not fully match the called genes, so a read error is possible. This chain joins TRBV2 and TRBJ1-1; D remains unclear. The CDR3 runs to 11 residues. Per germline, CDR1 SNHLY and CDR2 FYNNEI. CDR3 sequence (DNA): TGTGCCAGCAGTGAAAGTCCCCAGGAATATTTT. Amino acids: CASSESPQEYF. Full variable domain (remainder filled in from reference TRBV2 and TRBJ1-1): EPEVTQTPSHQVTQMGQEVILRCVPISNHLYFYWYRQILGQKVEFLVSFYNNEISEKSEIFDDQFSVERPDGSNFTLKIRSTKLEDSAMYFCASSESPQEYFGQGTRLTVV.

The rearrangement joins TRBV28 to TRBJ2-1; D not certain. This CDR3 has 16 residues. V was clipped by 7 bases and J by 0 bases, with 16 bases between them. CDR1 is MDHEN, CDR2 SYDVKM, per germline. CDR3 protein: CASTPLPASSYNEQFF. DNA for the CDR3: TGTGCCAGCACCCCCCTACCGGCAAGCTCCTACAATGAGCAGTTCTTC.

V is TRBV19 and J is TRBJ1-3; possibly TRBD1 for D (6 bases). The CDR3 contains 17 residues. Germline V gene data show CDR1 as LNHDA and CDR2 as SQIVND (reference sequence). The V and J ends lost 3 bases and 7 bases respectively, with 22 bases between them. CDR3 coding DNA: TGTGCCAGTAGTATCGGTGGACAGCAGGGTCTTGGGAACACCATATATTTT. Encoded protein: CASSIGGQQGLGNTIYF.

This sequence joins TRBV25-1 and TRBJ2-7, with 7 positions matching TRBD1. V shed 7 bases and J 5 bases; nucleotides not matched to a gene: 8. The CDR3 has 13 amino acids. Germline V lookup: CDR1 MGHDK, CDR2 SYGVNS. The CDR3: CASTKGGLDEQYF. The CDR3 DNA reads as TGTGCCAGCACCAAAGGGGGCCTGGACGAGCAGTACTTC.